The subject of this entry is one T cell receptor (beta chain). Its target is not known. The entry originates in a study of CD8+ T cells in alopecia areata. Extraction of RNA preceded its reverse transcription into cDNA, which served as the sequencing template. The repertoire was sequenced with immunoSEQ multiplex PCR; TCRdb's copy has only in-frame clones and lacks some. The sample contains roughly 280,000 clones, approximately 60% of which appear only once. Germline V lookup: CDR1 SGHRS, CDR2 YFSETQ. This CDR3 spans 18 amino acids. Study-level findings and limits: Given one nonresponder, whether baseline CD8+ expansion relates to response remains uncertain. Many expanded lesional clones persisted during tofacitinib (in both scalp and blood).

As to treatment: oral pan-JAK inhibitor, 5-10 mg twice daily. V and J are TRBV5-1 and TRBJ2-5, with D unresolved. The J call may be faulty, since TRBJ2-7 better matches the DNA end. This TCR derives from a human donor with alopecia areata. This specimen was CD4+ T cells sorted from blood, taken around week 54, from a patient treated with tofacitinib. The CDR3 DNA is TGCGCCAGCAGCTCCACGACGGCTACATTTACTTCCTCCTACGAGCAGTACTTC. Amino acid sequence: CASSSTTATFTSSYEQYF.